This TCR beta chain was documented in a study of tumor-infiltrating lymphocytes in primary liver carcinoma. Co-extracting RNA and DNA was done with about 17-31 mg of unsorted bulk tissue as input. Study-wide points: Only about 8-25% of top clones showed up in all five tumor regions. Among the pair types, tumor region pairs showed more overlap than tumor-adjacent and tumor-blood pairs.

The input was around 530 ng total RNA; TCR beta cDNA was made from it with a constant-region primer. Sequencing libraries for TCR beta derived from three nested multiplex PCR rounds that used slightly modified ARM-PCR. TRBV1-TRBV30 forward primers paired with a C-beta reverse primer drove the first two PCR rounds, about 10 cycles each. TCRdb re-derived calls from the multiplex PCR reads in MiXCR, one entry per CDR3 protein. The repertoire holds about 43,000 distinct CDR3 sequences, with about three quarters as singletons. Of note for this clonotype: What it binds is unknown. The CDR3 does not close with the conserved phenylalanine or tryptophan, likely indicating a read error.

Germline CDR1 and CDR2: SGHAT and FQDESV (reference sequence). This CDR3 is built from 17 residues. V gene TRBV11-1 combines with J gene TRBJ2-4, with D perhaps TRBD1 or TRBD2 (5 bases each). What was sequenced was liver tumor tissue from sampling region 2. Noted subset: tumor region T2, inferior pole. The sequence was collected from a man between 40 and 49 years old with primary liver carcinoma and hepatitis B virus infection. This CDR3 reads CASSSPGQGASKNVQYL. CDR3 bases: TGTGCCAGCAGCTCTCCGGGGCAGGGAGCATCAAAAAACGTTCAGTACCTC.